These 14 T cell receptor beta chains were all obtained from the same sample, sequenced in a study of breast tumors, draining lymph nodes, adjacent tissues. MiXCR, run by TCRdb on the multiplex PCR reads, gives a single entry per CDR3 protein. The data hold under 25,000 distinct CDR3 sequences, with roughly 58% observed a single time. Sequencing was carried out using breast tumor tissue. Receptors were obtained from a female donor with breast cancer. Some clones in this sample may be carry-over from other donors' samples.

This clonotype was seen at least ten times. The rearrangement uses TRBV6-5 and TRBJ2-5; a possible D gene is TRBD2 (7 bases). Germline V gene lookup returns CDR1 MNHEY and CDR2 SVGAGI. The CDR3 has 15 residues. V dropped 7 bases and J dropped 5 bases, with 20 bases sitting between them. CDR3 sequence: CASKPGGQGGETQYF. The CDR3 DNA is TGTGCCAGCAAACCGGGGGGCCAAGGCGGGGAGACCCAGTACTTC.

This clonotype was seen just once. The CDR3 loop reads CASSAPQGFGHGYTF. Here the CDR3 DNA reads TGTGCCAGTAGTGCCCCTCAAGGGTTCGGGCATGGCTACACCTTC. The gene calls are TRBV19 and TRBJ1-2; D not resolved. The CDR3 length is 15 residues. Germline CDR1 reads LNHDA; CDR2 reads SQIVND (reference sequence). V was shortened by 5 bases and J by 6 bases, with 19 bases between the two germline ends.

This clonotype was found many times. The genes are TRBV2 and TRBJ2-5; 9 bases are a match to TRBD1. Trimming removed 6 bases from V and 4 bases from J; junction bases left unmatched: 9. The length of the CDR3 is 15 residues. Germline CDR1 SNHLY, CDR2 FYNNEI. CDR3 sequence: CASRRDRERGETQYF. The DNA of the CDR3 is TGTGCCAGCAGACGGGACAGGGAGAGGGGAGAGACCCAGTACTTC.

This clonotype is deemed medium-sized. The chain combines TRBV5-1 with TRBJ2-7, with TRBD2 matching over 8 bases. The CDR3 extends over 15 amino acids. V gave up 2 bases and J gave up 4 bases; unmatched junction bases: 8. Germline V gene sequence: CDR1 SGHRS, CDR2 YFSETQ. CDR3 amino acids: CASSFVAGTSYEQYF. In nucleotides, the CDR3 is TGCGCCAGCAGCTTCGTAGCGGGGACCTCTTACGAGCAGTACTTC.

Notes on this clonotype: The junction and the germline gene differ at one end; a read error may be behind it. The V gene is TRBV20-1, the J gene TRBJ1-2; 7 bases match TRBD1. Germline CDR1 DFQATT, CDR2 SNEGSKA (reference sequence). This CDR3 is 13 amino acids long. DNA for the CDR3: TGCAGTGCTTACGGAGGGGGCGCCTATGCCTACACCTTC. It is translated as CSAYGGGAYAYTF.

This clonotype is categorized as medium-sized. The chain links TRBV6-6 to TRBJ1-2, with D unclear. The CDR3 sequence is 14 residues long. V was shortened by 6 bases and J by 2 bases, with 13 bases between the two germline ends. Germline V gene lookup returns CDR1 MNHNY and CDR2 SVGAGI (reference sequence). The CDR3 region is CASRPMAGNYGYTF. DNA of the CDR3: TGTGCCAGCAGGCCTATGGCAGGAAACTATGGCTACACCTTC.

By share, this clonotype ranks as medium-sized. V gene TRBV30 combines with J gene TRBJ2-7, with 10 bases lining up with TRBD1. J was trimmed by 6 bases and V by 1 base; bases with no gene match: 3. The germline V gene has CDR1 GTSNPN and CDR2 SVGIG (reference sequence). The CDR3 extends over 13 amino acids. Written as DNA, the CDR3 is TGTGCCTGGAGTGGACAGGGGGCGTTCGAGCAGTACTTC. Translated: CAWSGQGAFEQYF.

By sample share, this clonotype is medium-sized. This sequence joins TRBV29-1 and TRBJ1-2; no clear D. The length of the CDR3 is 14 residues. Between the trimmed V and J ends, which lost 6 bases and 0 bases, there was a span of 14 bases. CDR1 and CDR2 (germline): SQVTM, ANQGSEA. This CDR3 reads CSVVSGGTNYGYTF. In DNA, the CDR3 is TGCAGCGTAGTATCAGGAGGGACTAACTATGGCTACACCTTC.

This clonotype was seen repeatedly, ten times or more. The junction shows a germline mismatch at one end, possibly a read error. The chain carries TRBV5-4 and TRBJ2-5, with 13 positions matching TRBD2. The CDR3 has 16 amino acids. CDR1 is SGHNT and CDR2 is YYREEE in the germline V gene (reference sequence). The CDR3 protein is CASSLPGLAGQGTQYF. CDR3 nucleotides: TGTGCCAGCAGTTTGCCGGGACTAGCGGGACAAGGGACCCAGTACTTC.

This clonotype was seen once. The gene calls are TRBV24-1 and TRBJ1-2; TRBD1 might be the D (5 bases). Trimming took 3 bases from V and 7 from J, leaving 17 bases between them. The CDR3 length is 15 residues. Looked up from germline, CDR1 is KGHDR and CDR2 is SFDVKD. The CDR3: CATSDLPRGTGGYTF. CDR3 DNA: TGTGCCACCAGTGATCTCCCACGGGGGACTGGTGGCTACACCTTC.

This clonotype was detected ten times or more. A read error may be the cause here, since a much bigger clone is one base away. The V gene is TRBV5-6, the J gene TRBJ2-2; possibly TRBD1 for D (6 bases). Trimming removed 1 base from V and 7 bases from J, with 20 bases in between. This CDR3 region has 17 residues. Looked up from germline, CDR1 is SGHDT and CDR2 is YYEEEE. The CDR3, as DNA: TGTGCCAGCAGCTTGCCCAACTCTCAGGGGATAGGCGGGGAGCTGTTTTTT. It specifies CASSLPNSQGIGGELFF. Complete variable domain (other parts from reference TRBV5-6 and TRBJ2-2): DAGVTQSPTHLIKTRGQQVTLRCSPKSGHDTVSWYQQALGQGPQFIFQYYEEEERQRGNFPDRFSGHQFPNYSSELNVNALLLGDSALYLCASSLPNSQGIGGELFFGEGSRLTVL.

This clonotype is labeled medium-sized. This chain joins TRBV20-1 and TRBJ2-3, with TRBD2 matching over 14 bases. This CDR3 has 16 residues. CDR1 is DFQATT, CDR2 SNEGSKA, per germline (reference sequence). The J segment lost 0 bases and the V segment lost 6 bases, leaving 5 bases of the junction unmatched. The CDR3 bases are TGCAGTGCGACCGGGACTAGCGGGAGAAGCACAGATACGCAGTATTTT. As protein: CSATGTSGRSTDTQYF.

This clonotype is categorized as medium-sized. The CDR3 DNA reads TGTGCCAGCAGCTTTACAGGGGATAGGGAGACCCAGTACTTC. Translation gives CASSFTGDRETQYF. This chain joins TRBV7-9 and TRBJ2-5, with TRBD1 matching over 7 bases. V trimming: 3 bases; J trimming: 5 bases; junction bases outside the gene matches: 6. CDR1 SEHNR and CDR2 FQNEAQ come from the germline V gene (reference sequence). CDR3 length equals 14 residues.

This chain links TRBV25-1 with TRBJ2-3, with D tentatively TRBD1 (5 bases). V was pared by 1 base and J by 6 bases, with 14 bases between. Germline values: CDR1 MGHDK, CDR2 SYGVNS. The CDR3 has 15 residues. CDR3 in DNA: TGTGCCAGCAGTGAATCCGGCAGGGCCGGGGATACGCAGTATTTT. It is translated as CASSESGRAGDTQYF.